One and the same sample provided the 21 T cell receptor beta chains below, sequenced in a study of blood T cell repertoires in COVID-19. Profiling relied on immunoSEQ multiplex PCR, and the TCRdb table lists in-frame clones only, not all of them. The sample records around 60,000 clones, 80% to 90% being singletons. Source material: peripheral blood. Every receptor here comes from a man older than 75 with acute or convalescent COVID-19.

The chain has TRBV12-3 or TRBV12-4 and TRBJ2-1; D unclear. The CDR3 runs to 10 residues. V dropped 5 bases and J dropped 9 bases, with 5 bases sitting between them. This chain's CDR3 is CASSAIEQFF. CDR3 sequence (DNA): TGTGCCAGCAGTGCGATTGAGCAGTTCTTC.

This clone was picked up one time. V and J are TRBV5-1 and TRBJ2-5, with D uncertain. The germline V and J ends were trimmed by 3 bases and 4 bases, with 13 bases remaining between them. Germline V gives CDR1 SGHRS, CDR2 YFSETQ. CDR3 length: 14 residues. CDR3 loop: CASSSQAPRETQYF. In DNA form, the CDR3 reads TGCGCCAGCAGCTCTCAGGCCCCCAGAGAGACCCAGTACTTC.

V gene TRBV18 combines with J gene TRBJ2-4; 12 bases match TRBD2. Per germline, CDR1 KGHSH and CDR2 LQKENI. V lost 0 bases to trimming and J lost 0 bases; unmatched junction nucleotides: 12. CDR3 length: 21 amino acids. CDR3 sequence (DNA): TGTGCCAGCTCACCACCGTTAGGAGGACTAGCGGGGATCGAAGCCAAAAACATTCAGTACTTC. Its translation: CASSPPLGGLAGIEAKNIQYF.

The rearrangement uses TRBV9 and TRBJ2-1; 11 bases agree with TRBD2. The ends lost 3 bases at V and 6 bases at J; junction bases unmatched: 8. CDR1 is SGDLS and CDR2 is YYNGEE in the germline V gene. The CDR3 contains 16 residues. The CDR3 DNA follows: TGTGCCAGCAGCGGGTATAGCGGGGGGGCCGTCAATGAGCAGTTCTTC. Translated, it gives CASSGYSGGAVNEQFF. Full variable domain (remainder filled in from reference TRBV9 and TRBJ2-1): DSGVTQTPKHLITATGQRVTLRCSPRSGDLSVYWYQQSLDQGLQFLIQYYNGEERAKGNILERFSAQQFPDLHSELNLSSLELGDSALYFCASSGYSGGAVNEQFFGPGTRLTVL.

The gene calls are TRBV6-5 and TRBJ1-1; TRBD1 agrees at 9 bases. V lost 7 bases to trimming and J lost 5 bases; unmatched junction nucleotides: 5. CDR1 and CDR2 from the germline V gene are MNHEY and SVGAGI. This CDR3 has 13 residues. This CDR3 reads CASIGQGWTEAFF. CDR3 nucleotide sequence: TGTGCCAGCATAGGACAGGGGTGGACTGAAGCTTTCTTT.

CDR3 sequence reads: CASSQVTPDRGVGYGYTF. The CDR3 coding sequence is TGTGCCAGCAGCCAAGTCACCCCGGACAGGGGTGTAGGCTATGGCTACACCTTC. This chain joins TRBV4-2 and TRBJ1-2, with 9 bases matching TRBD1. CDR1 is LGHNA and CDR2 is YNFKEQ in the germline V gene. This CDR3 spans 18 amino acids. V lost 1 base to trimming and J lost 4 bases; unmatched junction nucleotides: 13.

This rearrangement joins TRBV2 to TRBJ2-5; D is perhaps TRBD2 (6 bases). Germline V gene lookup returns CDR1 SNHLY and CDR2 FYNNEI. V lost 8 bases to trimming and J lost 4 bases, with 11 bases between them. The length of the CDR3 is 12 residues. This chain's CDR3 is CASYDGGETQYF. CDR3 bases: TGTGCCAGCTACGACGGGGGAGAGACCCAGTACTTC.

The chain couples TRBV7-2 to TRBJ2-1; 7 positions agree with TRBD2. Trimming at V came to 2 bases and at J to 8 bases, leaving 9 bases not matched to a gene. The CDR3 contains 15 residues. Germline V gene sequence: CDR1 SGHTA, CDR2 FQGNSA. CDR3 bases: TGTGCCAGCAGCTTACGGACGACTAGCTTCCATGAGCAGTTCTTC. Residues: CASSLRTTSFHEQFF. Supplemented by reference TRBV7-2 and TRBJ2-1, the full variable domain reads GAGVSQSPSNKVTEKGKDVELRCDPISGHTALYWYRQSLGQGLEFLIYFQGNSAPDKSGLPSDRFSAERTGGSVSTLTIQRTQQEDSAVYLCASSLRTTSFHEQFFGPGTRLTVL.

V usage is TRBV9 and J usage is TRBJ2-5; TRBD2 matches at 10 bases. The CDR3 is made up of 16 amino acids. The V segment lost 0 bases and the J segment 4 bases; nucleotides outside the gene matches: 6. The V gene's germline CDR1 is SGDLS and CDR2 YYNGEE. This chain's CDR3 is CASSVGEAGGRETQYF. For the CDR3, the DNA is TGTGCCAGCAGCGTAGGAGAAGCGGGGGGGCGAGAGACCCAGTACTTC.

This clone was picked up a small number of times. The rearrangement links TRBV11-3 to TRBJ2-5; 7 bases are a match to TRBD1. This CDR3 has 14 amino acids. In germline, CDR1 is SGHNT, CDR2 YENEEA. Trimming cost V 5 bases and J 1 base; bases outside gene matches: 4. CDR3: CASSEGDSQETQYF. The CDR3 nucleotides are TGTGCCAGCAGCGAAGGGGACAGCCAAGAGACCCAGTACTTC.

In its sample, this clone was seen a few times. The chain couples TRBV6-2 or TRBV6-3 to TRBJ2-5; tentative D call: TRBD2 (5 bases). This CDR3 contains 15 residues. Germline V gives CDR1 MNHEY, CDR2 SVGEGT. Between the trimmed V and J ends, which lost 0 bases and 5 bases, there was a span of 13 bases. The CDR3 region has the DNA TGTGCCAGCAGTTACTCCCTCCTCTCGGGGGAGACCCAGTACTTC. Protein sequence: CASSYSLLSGETQYF.

This rearrangement joins TRBV28 to TRBJ2-1, with 8 bases fitting TRBD2. This CDR3 has 18 residues. The germline V gene has CDR1 MDHEN and CDR2 SYDVKM. V lost 4 bases to trimming and J lost 5 bases; unmatched junction nucleotides: 16. CDR3: CASSSPLASGWRDNEQFF. CDR3 DNA sequence: TGTGCCAGCAGTTCCCCCTTGGCTAGCGGGTGGAGGGACAATGAGCAGTTCTTC. The full variable domain, with the rest looked up from reference TRBV28 and TRBJ2-1, is DVKVTQSSRYLVKRTGEKVFLECVQDMDHENMFWYRQDPGLGLRLIYFSYDVKMKEKGDIPEGYSVSREKKERFSLILESASTNQTSMYLCASSSPLASGWRDNEQFFGPGTRLTVL.

The chain carries TRBV7-9 and TRBJ1-6; TRBD1 is a possible D gene (6 bases). The germline gives CDR1 SEHNR, CDR2 FQNEAQ (reference sequence). There are 13 residues in the CDR3. Trimming pared 5 bases from V and 9 bases from J, leaving 11 bases between. Here the CDR3 reads CASSRGGVSPLHF. The CDR3 DNA reads as TGTGCCAGCAGCCGAGGGGGTGTTTCACCCCTCCACTTT.

This clone was seen only once. One junction end does not reproduce the germline sequence, and a read error may be involved. The same CDR3 can be traced to other DNA sequences in this sample. V gene TRBV4-1 combines with J gene TRBJ1-5; weak D call: TRBD1 (6 bases). Germline lookup yields CDR1 MGHRA and CDR2 YSYEKL. This CDR3 contains 15 residues. CDR3: CASSQERTDLKPQHF. The CDR3, as DNA: TGCGCCAGCAGCCAAGAACGGACAGACCTCAAGCCCCAACATTTT.

The rearrangement links TRBV2 to TRBJ2-5, with 7 bases matching TRBD1. This CDR3 comprises 15 residues. Looked up from germline, CDR1 is SNHLY and CDR2 is FYNNEI. V lost 1 base and J lost 5; bases outside the gene matches: 7. CDR3 sequence reads: CASSEEGALRETQYF. The DNA for the CDR3 is TGTGCCAGCAGTGAAGAGGGGGCACTCCGGGAGACCCAGTACTTC.

The rearrangement joins TRBV18 to TRBJ2-1, with D perhaps TRBD1 (5 bases). Per the germline V gene, CDR1 is KGHSH and CDR2 is LQKENI. V lost 2 bases to trimming and J lost 2 bases, with 7 bases between them. The CDR3 consists of 14 residues. The CDR3 nucleotides read TGTGCCAGCTCACCAAGGACAACCTACAATGAGCAGTTCTTC. Translating it yields CASSPRTTYNEQFF.

The chain uses TRBV7-9 and TRBJ2-2; TRBD1 is a possible D gene (5 bases). The CDR3 extends over 17 amino acids. The germline V and J ends were trimmed by 1 base and 4 bases, with 16 bases remaining between them. The V gene's germline CDR1 is SEHNR and CDR2 FQNEAQ (reference sequence). CDR3 DNA: TGTGCCAGCAGCTTAGTGGCTATCGGACAATCCACCGGGGAGCTGTTTTTT. Its translation: CASSLVAIGQSTGELFF.

The rearrangement uses TRBV19 and TRBJ2-2; 8 bases are shared with TRBD2. V gave up 8 bases and J gave up 6 bases; unmatched junction bases: 14. The length of the CDR3 is 16 residues. Germline V CDR1 and CDR2: LNHDA, SQIVND (reference sequence). For the CDR3, the DNA is TGTGCCAGTCGACTACTCGCGGGGGGCGCCGCCGGGGAGCTGTTTTTT. Its translation: CASRLLAGGAAGELFF.

The chain links TRBV12-3 or TRBV12-4 to TRBJ2-1, with unresolved D. The CDR3 is made up of 11 amino acids. Trimming shortened V by 5 bases and J by 3 bases, and 2 bases separated the two germline ends. The CDR3 DNA reads as TGTGCCAGCAGTCTCTACAATGAGCAGTTCTTC. This encodes CASSLYNEQFF.

V gene TRBV18 combines with J gene TRBJ2-1; D is uncertain. The CDR3 runs 14 residues. The V end was cut by 6 bases, the J end by 2 bases, with 11 bases between. From germline, CDR1 is KGHSH and CDR2 LQKENI. The CDR3 nucleotides read TGTGCCAGCTCCGTGCCTTCTACCTACAATGAGCAGTTCTTC. This translates into CASSVPSTYNEQFF.

The rearrangement links TRBV5-5 to TRBJ2-4, with TRBD1 identical over 9 bases. Trimming cost V 0 bases and J 6 bases; bases outside gene matches: 1. This CDR3 spans 14 amino acids. Germline CDR1 and CDR2: SGHKS and YYEKEE (reference sequence). CDR3 coding DNA: TGTGCCAGCAGCTTGGGGGGACAGGGAAACATTCAGTACTTC. Encoded protein: CASSLGGQGNIQYF.